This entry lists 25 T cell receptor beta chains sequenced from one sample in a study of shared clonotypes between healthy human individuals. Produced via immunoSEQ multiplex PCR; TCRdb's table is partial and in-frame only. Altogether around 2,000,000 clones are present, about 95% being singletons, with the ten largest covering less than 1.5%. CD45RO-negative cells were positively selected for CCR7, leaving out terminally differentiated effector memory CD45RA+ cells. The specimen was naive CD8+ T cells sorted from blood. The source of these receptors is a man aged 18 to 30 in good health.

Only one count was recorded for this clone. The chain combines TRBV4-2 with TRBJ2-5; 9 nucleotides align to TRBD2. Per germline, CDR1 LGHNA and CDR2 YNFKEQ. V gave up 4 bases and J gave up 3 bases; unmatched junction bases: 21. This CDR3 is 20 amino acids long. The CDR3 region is CASSPSQANSGGITKETQYF. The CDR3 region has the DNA TGTGCCAGCAGCCCGTCACAAGCAAACAGCGGGGGGATTACAAAAGAGACCCAGTACTTC.

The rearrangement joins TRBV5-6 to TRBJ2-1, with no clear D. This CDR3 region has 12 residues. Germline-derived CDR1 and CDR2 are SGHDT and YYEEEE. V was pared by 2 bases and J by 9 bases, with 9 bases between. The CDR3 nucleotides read TGTGCCAGCAGCTTAAAGGGCGGTGAGCAGTTCTTC. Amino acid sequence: CASSLKGGEQFF.

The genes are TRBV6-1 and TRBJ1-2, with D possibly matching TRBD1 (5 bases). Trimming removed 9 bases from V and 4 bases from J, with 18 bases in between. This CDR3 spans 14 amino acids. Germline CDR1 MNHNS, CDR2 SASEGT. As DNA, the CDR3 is TGTGCCAGGTTAATCGCGAGGGACCTCTATGGCTACACCTTC. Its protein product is CARLIARDLYGYTF.

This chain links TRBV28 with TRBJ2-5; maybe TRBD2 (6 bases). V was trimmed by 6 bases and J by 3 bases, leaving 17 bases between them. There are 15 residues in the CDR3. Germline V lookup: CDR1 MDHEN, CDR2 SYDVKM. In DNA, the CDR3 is TGTGCCAGCAGCTGGGGGATGGGGGGAAAAGAGACCCAGTACTTC. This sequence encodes CASSWGMGGKETQYF. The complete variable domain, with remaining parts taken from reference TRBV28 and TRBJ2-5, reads DVKVTQSSRYLVKRTGEKVFLECVQDMDHENMFWYRQDPGLGLRLIYFSYDVKMKEKGDIPEGYSVSREKKERFSLILESASTNQTSMYLCASSWGMGGKETQYFGPGTRLLVL.

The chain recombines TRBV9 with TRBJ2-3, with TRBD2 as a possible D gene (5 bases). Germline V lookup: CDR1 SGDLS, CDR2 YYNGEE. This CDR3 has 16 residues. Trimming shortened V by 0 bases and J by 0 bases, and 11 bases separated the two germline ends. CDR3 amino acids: CASSVDRLSSTDTQYF. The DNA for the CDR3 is TGTGCCAGCAGCGTAGATCGACTATCGAGCACAGATACGCAGTATTTT. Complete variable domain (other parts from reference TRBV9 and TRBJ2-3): DSGVTQTPKHLITATGQRVTLRCSPRSGDLSVYWYQQSLDQGLQFLIQYYNGEERAKGNILERFSAQQFPDLHSELNLSSLELGDSALYFCASSVDRLSSTDTQYFGPGTRLTVL.

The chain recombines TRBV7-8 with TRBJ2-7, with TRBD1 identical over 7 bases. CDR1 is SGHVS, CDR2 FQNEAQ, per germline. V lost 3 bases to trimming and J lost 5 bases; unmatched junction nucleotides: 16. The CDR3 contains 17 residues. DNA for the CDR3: TGTGCCAGCAGCTTTGGCCTAGGTGAGGGGGCTTGGGACGAGCAGTACTTC. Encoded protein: CASSFGLGEGAWDEQYF.

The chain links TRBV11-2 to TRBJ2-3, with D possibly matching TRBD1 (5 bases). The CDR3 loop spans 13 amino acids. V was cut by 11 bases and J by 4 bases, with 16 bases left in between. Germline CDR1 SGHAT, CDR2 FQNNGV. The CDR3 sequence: CAGQGVLSDTQYF. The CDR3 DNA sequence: TGTGCCGGACAAGGGGTTCTTTCAGATACGCAGTATTTT.

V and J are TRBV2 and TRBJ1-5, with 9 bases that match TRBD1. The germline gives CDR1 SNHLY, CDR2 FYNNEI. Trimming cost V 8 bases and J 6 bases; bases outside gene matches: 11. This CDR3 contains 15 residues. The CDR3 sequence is CASSDGTGIAQPQHF. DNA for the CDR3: TGTGCCAGCTCCGACGGGACAGGGATTGCTCAGCCCCAGCATTTT.

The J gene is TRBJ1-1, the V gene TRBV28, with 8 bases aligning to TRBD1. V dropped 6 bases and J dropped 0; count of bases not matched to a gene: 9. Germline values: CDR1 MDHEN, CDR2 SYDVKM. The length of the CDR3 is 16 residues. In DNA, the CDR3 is TGTGCCAGCAGCCCCACCGACAGGGGTATGAACACTGAAGCTTTCTTT. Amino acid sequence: CASSPTDRGMNTEAFF. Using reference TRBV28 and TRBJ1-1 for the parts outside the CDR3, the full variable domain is DVKVTQSSRYLVKRTGEKVFLECVQDMDHENMFWYRQDPGLGLRLIYFSYDVKMKEKGDIPEGYSVSREKKERFSLILESASTNQTSMYLCASSPTDRGMNTEAFFGQGTRLTVV.

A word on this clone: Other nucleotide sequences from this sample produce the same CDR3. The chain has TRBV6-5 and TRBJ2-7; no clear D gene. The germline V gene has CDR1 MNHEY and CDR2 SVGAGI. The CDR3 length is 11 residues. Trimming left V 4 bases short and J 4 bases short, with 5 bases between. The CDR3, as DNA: TGTGCCAGCAGTTCCTTATACGAGCAGTACTTC. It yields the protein CASSSLYEQYF.

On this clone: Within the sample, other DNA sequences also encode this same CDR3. The CDR3 loop reads CASSFSSGSLYEQYF. In DNA, the CDR3 is TGTGCCAGCAGTTTTTCAAGCGGGAGTCTCTACGAGCAGTACTTC. The chain is built from TRBV27 and TRBJ2-7, with 8 positions matching TRBD2. Germline CDR1 and CDR2: MNHEY and SMNVEV (reference sequence). The V gene end was trimmed by 3 bases and the J gene end by 3 bases; junction bases not matched to a gene: 7. CDR3 length: 15 amino acids.

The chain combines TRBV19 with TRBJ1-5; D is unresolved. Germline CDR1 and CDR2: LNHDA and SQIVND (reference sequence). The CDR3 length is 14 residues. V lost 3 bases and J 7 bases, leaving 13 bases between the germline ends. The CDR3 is CASSIRDWKQPQHF. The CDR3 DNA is TGTGCCAGTAGTATTCGAGACTGGAAGCAGCCCCAGCATTTT.

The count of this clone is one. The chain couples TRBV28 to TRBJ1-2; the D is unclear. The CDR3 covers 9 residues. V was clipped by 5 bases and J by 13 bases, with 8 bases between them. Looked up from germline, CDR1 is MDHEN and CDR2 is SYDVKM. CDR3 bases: TGTGCCAGCAGTCCCCCGGCCACCTTC. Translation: CASSPPATF.

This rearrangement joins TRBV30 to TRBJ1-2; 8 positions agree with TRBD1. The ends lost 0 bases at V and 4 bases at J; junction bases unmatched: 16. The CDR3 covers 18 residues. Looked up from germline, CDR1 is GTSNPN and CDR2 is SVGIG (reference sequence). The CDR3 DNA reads TGTGCCTGGAGTGTACGGGGTTTGCCAGGGGGCGCGCGCTATGGCTACACCTTC. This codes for CAWSVRGLPGGARYGYTF. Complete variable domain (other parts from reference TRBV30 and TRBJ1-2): SQTIHQWPATLVQPVGSPLSLECTVEGTSNPNLYWYRQAAGRGLQLLFYSVGIGQISSEVPQNLSASRPQDRQFILSSKKLLLSDSGFYLCAWSVRGLPGGARYGYTFGSGTRLTVV.

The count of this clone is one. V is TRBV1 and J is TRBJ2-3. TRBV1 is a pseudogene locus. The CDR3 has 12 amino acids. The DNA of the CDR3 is TGCACCAGCAACCGACCGGCAGATACGCAGTATTTT. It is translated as CTSNRPADTQYF.

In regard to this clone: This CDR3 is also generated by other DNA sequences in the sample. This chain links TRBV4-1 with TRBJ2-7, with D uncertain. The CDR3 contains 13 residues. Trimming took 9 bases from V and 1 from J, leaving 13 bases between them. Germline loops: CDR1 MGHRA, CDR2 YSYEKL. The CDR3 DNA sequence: TGCGCCAGTTCGTACAGAGATTCCTACGAGCAGTACTTC. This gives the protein CASSYRDSYEQYF.

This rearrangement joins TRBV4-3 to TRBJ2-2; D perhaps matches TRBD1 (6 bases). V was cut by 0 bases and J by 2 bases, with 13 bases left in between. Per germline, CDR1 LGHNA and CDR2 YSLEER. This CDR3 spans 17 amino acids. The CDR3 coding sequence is TGCGCCAGCAGCCAAGATATGCAGGGGCCTAACACCGGGGAGCTGTTTTTT. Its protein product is CASSQDMQGPNTGELFF.

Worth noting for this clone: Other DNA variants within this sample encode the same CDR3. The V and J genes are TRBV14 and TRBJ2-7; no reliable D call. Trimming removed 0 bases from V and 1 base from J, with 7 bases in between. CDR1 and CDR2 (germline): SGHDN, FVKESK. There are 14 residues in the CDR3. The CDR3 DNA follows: TGTGCCAGCAGCCAAGAACCCAGGTCCTACGAGCAGTACTTC. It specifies CASSQEPRSYEQYF.

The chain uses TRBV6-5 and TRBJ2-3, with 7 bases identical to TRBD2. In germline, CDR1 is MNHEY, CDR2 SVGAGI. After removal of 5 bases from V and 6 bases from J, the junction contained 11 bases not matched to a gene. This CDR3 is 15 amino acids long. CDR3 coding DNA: TGTGCCAGCAGTCCTCTGTGGGAGGGCCTGGATACGCAGTATTTT. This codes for CASSPLWEGLDTQYF.

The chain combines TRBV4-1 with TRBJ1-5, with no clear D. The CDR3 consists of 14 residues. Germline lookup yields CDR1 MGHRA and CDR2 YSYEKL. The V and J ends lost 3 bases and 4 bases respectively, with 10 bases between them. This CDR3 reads CASSHEGLNQPQHF. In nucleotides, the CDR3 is TGCGCCAGCAGCCATGAAGGGTTGAATCAGCCCCAGCATTTT.

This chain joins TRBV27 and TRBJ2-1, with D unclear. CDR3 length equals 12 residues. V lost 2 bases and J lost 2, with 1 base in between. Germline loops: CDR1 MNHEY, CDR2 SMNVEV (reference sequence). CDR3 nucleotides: TGTGCCAGCAGTTTACCCTACAATGAGCAGTTCTTC. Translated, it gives CASSLPYNEQFF.

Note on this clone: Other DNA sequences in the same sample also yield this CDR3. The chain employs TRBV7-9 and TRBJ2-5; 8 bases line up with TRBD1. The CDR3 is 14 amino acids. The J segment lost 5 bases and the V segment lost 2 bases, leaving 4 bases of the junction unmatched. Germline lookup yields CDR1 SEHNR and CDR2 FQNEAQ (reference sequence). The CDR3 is CASSLSDRGETQYF. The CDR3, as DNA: TGTGCCAGCAGCTTATCAGACAGGGGTGAGACCCAGTACTTC.

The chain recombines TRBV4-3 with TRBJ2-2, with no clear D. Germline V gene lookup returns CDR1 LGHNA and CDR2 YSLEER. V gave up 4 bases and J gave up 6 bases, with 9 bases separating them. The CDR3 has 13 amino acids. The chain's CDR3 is CASSPSEPGELFF. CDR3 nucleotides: TGCGCCAGCAGCCCGAGTGAACCCGGGGAGCTGTTTTTT.

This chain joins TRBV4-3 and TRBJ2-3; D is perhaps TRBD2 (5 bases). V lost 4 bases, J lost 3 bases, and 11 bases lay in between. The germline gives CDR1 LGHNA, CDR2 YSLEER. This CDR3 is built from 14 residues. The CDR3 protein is CASSPSRGTDTQYF. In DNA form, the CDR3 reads TGCGCCAGCAGCCCGAGTCGGGGAACAGATACGCAGTATTTT.

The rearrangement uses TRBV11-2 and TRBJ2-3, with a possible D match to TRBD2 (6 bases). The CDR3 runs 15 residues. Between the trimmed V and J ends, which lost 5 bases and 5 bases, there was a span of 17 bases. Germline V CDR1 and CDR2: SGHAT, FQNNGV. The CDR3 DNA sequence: TGTGCCAGCAGCCCGGAGGGACTGACTCTAGATACGCAGTATTTT. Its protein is CASSPEGLTLDTQYF. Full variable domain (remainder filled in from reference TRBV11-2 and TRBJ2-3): EAGVAQSPRYKIIEKRQSVAFWCNPISGHATLYWYQQILGQGPKLLIQFQNNGVVDDSQLPKDRFSAERLKGVDSTLKIQPAKLEDSAVYLCASSPEGLTLDTQYFGPGTRLTVL.